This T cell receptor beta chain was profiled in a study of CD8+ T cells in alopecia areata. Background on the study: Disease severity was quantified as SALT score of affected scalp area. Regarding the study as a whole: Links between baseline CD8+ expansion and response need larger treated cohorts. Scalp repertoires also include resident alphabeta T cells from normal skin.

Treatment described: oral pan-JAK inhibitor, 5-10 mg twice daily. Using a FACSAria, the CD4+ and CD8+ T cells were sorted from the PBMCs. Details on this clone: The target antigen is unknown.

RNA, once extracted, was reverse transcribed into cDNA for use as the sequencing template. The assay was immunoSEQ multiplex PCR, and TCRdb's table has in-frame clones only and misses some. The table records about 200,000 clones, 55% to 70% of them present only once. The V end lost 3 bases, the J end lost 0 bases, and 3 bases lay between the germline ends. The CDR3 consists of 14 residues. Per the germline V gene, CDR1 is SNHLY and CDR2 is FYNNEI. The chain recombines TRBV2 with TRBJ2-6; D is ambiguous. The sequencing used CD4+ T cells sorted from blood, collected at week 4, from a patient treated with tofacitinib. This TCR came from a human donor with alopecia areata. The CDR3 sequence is CASSEASGANVLTF. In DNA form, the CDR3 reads TGTGCCAGCAGTGAGGCCTCTGGGGCCAACGTCCTGACTTTC.